A selection of T cell receptor beta chains follows, all from one sample in a study of graft-versus-host responses after intestinal transplantation. The repertoire was sequenced with immunoSEQ multiplex PCR; TCRdb's copy has only in-frame clones and lacks some. This table holds 20,000 to 30,000 clones, 80% to 90% found once. The sample in question was PBMCs, obtained just over 450 days after intestinal transplant. The receptor set was obtained from a human patient who received an intestinal transplant, so some T cells may come from the graft donor. Both conserved end residues are part of each CDR3. Each record gives: V gene, D gene, clone size, J gene, CDR3 protein, CDR3 DNA. A D gene is named only where the DNA matches it firmly. The listing skips clone size in some rows; elsewhere it reads once, few, many or a size class.

v_gene: TRBV19
d_gene: TRBD2
abundance: -
j_gene: TRBJ2-6
CDR3aa: CASSSGSAGANVLTF
CDR3nt: TGTGCCAGTAGCAGCGGGAGTGCTGGGGCCAACGTCCTGACTTTC

v_gene: TRBV6-5
d_gene: -
abundance: -
j_gene: TRBJ2-7
CDR3aa: CASSRGLGGDEQYF
CDR3nt: TGTGCCAGCAGCCGCGGACTCGGCGGCGACGAGCAGTACTTC

v_gene: TRBV5-1
d_gene: -
abundance: -
j_gene: TRBJ2-1
CDR3aa: CASSLAVKNVGLFF
CDR3nt: TGCGCCAGCAGCTTGGCCGTAAAAAATGTGGGTCTGTTCTTC

v_gene: TRBV6-6
d_gene: -
abundance: -
j_gene: TRBJ2-7
CDR3aa: CASSPNMVSYEQYF
CDR3nt: TGTGCCAGCAGTCCTAATATGGTCTCCTACGAGCAGTACTTC

v_gene: TRBV5-8
d_gene: TRBD1
abundance: -
j_gene: TRBJ1-5
CDR3aa: CASSISRTGPYSNQPQHF
CDR3nt: TGTGCCAGCAGCATCTCCCGGACAGGCCCCTATAGCAATCAGCCCCAGCATTTT

v_gene: TRBV27
d_gene: -
abundance: -
j_gene: TRBJ2-1
CDR3aa: CASSDGFTVNNEQFF
CDR3nt: TGTGCCAGCAGTGACGGTTTTACCGTTAACAATGAGCAGTTCTTC

v_gene: TRBV30
d_gene: -
abundance: -
j_gene: TRBJ2-1
CDR3aa: CAWSPLNEQFF
CDR3nt: TGTGCCTGGAGTCCCCTCAATGAGCAGTTCTTC

v_gene: TRBV5-1
d_gene: TRBD1
abundance: once
j_gene: TRBJ1-2
CDR3aa: CASSPYGQGGYGYTF
CDR3nt: TGCGCCAGCAGCCCCTACGGACAGGGTGGCTATGGCTACACCTTC

v_gene: TRBV6-1
d_gene: -
abundance: -
j_gene: TRBJ2-1
CDR3aa: CASSDMRGLDEQFF
CDR3nt: TGTGCCAGCAGTGACATGAGGGGGTTGGATGAGCAGTTCTTC

v_gene: TRBV27
d_gene: -
abundance: -
j_gene: TRBJ1-5
CDR3aa: CASSLDSFNQPQHF
CDR3nt: TGTGCCAGCAGCCTTGACAGCTTTAATCAGCCCCAGCATTTT

v_gene: TRBV7-8
d_gene: -
abundance: -
j_gene: TRBJ2-7
CDR3aa: CASSFIGGSAYEQYF
CDR3nt: TGTGCCAGCAGCTTTATTGGCGGGTCTGCCTACGAGCAGTACTTC

v_gene: TRBV4-1
d_gene: -
abundance: -
j_gene: TRBJ2-1
CDR3aa: CASSQRADSRGSEQFF
CDR3nt: TGCGCCAGCAGCCAACGGGCGGACTCACGTGGGAGTGAGCAGTTCTTC

v_gene: TRBV6-6
d_gene: -
abundance: -
j_gene: TRBJ2-7
CDR3aa: CASSQQSLSYEQYF
CDR3nt: TGTGCCAGCAGCCAACAGTCGCTATCCTACGAGCAGTACTTC

v_gene: TRBV14
d_gene: -
abundance: -
j_gene: TRBJ1-3
CDR3aa: CASSQILGSNTIYF
CDR3nt: TGTGCCAGCAGCCAGATTTTGGGGTCAAACACCATATATTTT

v_gene: TRBV5-1
d_gene: -
abundance: -
j_gene: TRBJ2-7
CDR3aa: CASSLERDLTYEQYF
CDR3nt: TGCGCCAGCAGCTTGGAAAGGGACCTGACCTACGAGCAGTACTTC

v_gene: TRBV28
d_gene: TRBD2
abundance: -
j_gene: TRBJ2-3
CDR3aa: CASSSQRGEGTDTQYF
CDR3nt: TGTGCCAGCAGTTCGCAACGGGGGGAGGGGACAGATACGCAGTATTTT

v_gene: TRBV19
d_gene: -
abundance: -
j_gene: TRBJ1-4
CDR3aa: CASRPGIRHEKLFF
CDR3nt: TGTGCCAGTAGGCCCGGGATTCGACATGAAAAACTGTTTTTT

v_gene: TRBV7-9
d_gene: -
abundance: -
j_gene: TRBJ2-3
CDR3aa: CASSLGRGIGTDTQYF
CDR3nt: TGTGCCAGCAGCTTAGGTAGGGGGATCGGCACAGATACGCAGTATTTT

v_gene: TRBV19
d_gene: -
abundance: few
j_gene: TRBJ2-1
CDR3aa: CASSIDTGARPYNEQFF
CDR3nt: TGTGCCAGTAGTATCGATACGGGGGCCCGACCTTACAATGAGCAGTTCTTC

v_gene: TRBV29-1
d_gene: TRBD2
abundance: -
j_gene: TRBJ2-1
CDR3aa: CSVVGLAGGEQFF
CDR3nt: TGCAGCGTGGTGGGACTAGCGGGAGGTGAGCAGTTCTTC

v_gene: TRBV6-6
d_gene: TRBD1
abundance: few
j_gene: TRBJ2-1
CDR3aa: CASTLGPGQSNEQFF
CDR3nt: TGTGCCAGCACCCTGGGACCGGGACAGAGCAATGAGCAGTTCTTC

v_gene: TRBV4-1
d_gene: -
abundance: -
j_gene: TRBJ1-1
CDR3aa: CASSQGQGMNTEAFF
CDR3nt: TGCGCCAGCAGCCAAGGTCAGGGGATGAACACTGAAGCTTTCTTT

v_gene: TRBV6-5
d_gene: TRBD1
abundance: -
j_gene: TRBJ1-2
CDR3aa: CASSISRDRSNGYTF
CDR3nt: TGTGCCAGCAGTATAAGTAGGGACAGGTCGAATGGCTACACCTTC

v_gene: TRBV7-3
d_gene: -
abundance: -
j_gene: TRBJ1-1
CDR3aa: CASSLAFGNGRPFF
CDR3nt: TGTGCCAGCAGCTTAGCGTTTGGAAACGGCCGACCTTTCTTT

v_gene: TRBV5-8
d_gene: -
abundance: -
j_gene: TRBJ1-5
CDR3aa: CASSFGQPQHF
CDR3nt: TGTGCCAGCAGCTTTGGGCAGCCCCAGCATTTT

v_gene: TRBV29-1
d_gene: -
abundance: -
j_gene: TRBJ2-7
CDR3aa: CSVEGGNRGGEQYF
CDR3nt: TGCAGCGTTGAAGGCGGTAACAGGGGAGGCGAGCAGTACTTC

v_gene: TRBV7-3
d_gene: TRBD1
abundance: once
j_gene: TRBJ1-1
CDR3aa: CASSLMPGTGGTEAFF
CDR3nt: TGTGCCAGCAGCTTAATGCCCGGGACAGGAGGAACTGAAGCTTTCTTT

v_gene: TRBV7-9
d_gene: TRBD1
abundance: once
j_gene: TRBJ2-7
CDR3aa: CASRGQGYEQYF
CDR3nt: TGTGCCAGCAGAGGACAGGGCTACGAGCAGTACTTC

v_gene: TRBV5-8
d_gene: -
abundance: -
j_gene: TRBJ2-3
CDR3aa: CASSFTSWATDTQYF
CDR3nt: TGTGCCAGCAGCTTCACTAGTTGGGCCACAGATACGCAGTATTTT

v_gene: TRBV5-1
d_gene: -
abundance: -
j_gene: TRBJ2-3
CDR3aa: CASTETTGFTDTQYF
CDR3nt: TGCGCCAGTACTGAGACAACGGGCTTCACAGATACGCAGTATTTT

v_gene: TRBV23-1
d_gene: TRBD1
abundance: -
j_gene: TRBJ1-4
CDR3aa: CASSHRRSGTGREKLFF
CDR3nt: TGCGCCAGCAGTCATCGCCGGTCCGGGACAGGGCGGGAAAAACTGTTTTTT

v_gene: TRBV9
d_gene: -
abundance: -
j_gene: TRBJ1-1
CDR3aa: CASSPRTAREAFF
CDR3nt: TGTGCCAGCAGCCCTCGTACAGCCCGTGAAGCTTTCTTT

v_gene: TRBV11-2
d_gene: -
abundance: -
j_gene: TRBJ2-1
CDR3aa: CASSSGRGSSYNEQFF
CDR3nt: TGTGCCAGCAGCTCAGGACGCGGCAGCTCCTACAATGAGCAGTTCTTC

v_gene: TRBV5-1
d_gene: -
abundance: -
j_gene: TRBJ2-7
CDR3aa: CASSLEASVDEQYF
CDR3nt: TGCGCCAGCAGCTTGGAGGCTAGCGTTGACGAGCAGTACTTC

v_gene: TRBV6-5
d_gene: -
abundance: -
j_gene: TRBJ1-2
CDR3aa: CASSFTTGIYGYTF
CDR3nt: TGTGCCAGCAGCTTTACTACAGGGATTTATGGCTACACCTTC

v_gene: TRBV28
d_gene: TRBD2
abundance: -
j_gene: TRBJ2-1
CDR3aa: CASSQWTSGRDEQFF
CDR3nt: TGTGCCAGCAGTCAGTGGACTAGCGGGAGGGACGAGCAGTTCTTC

v_gene: TRBV9
d_gene: -
abundance: once
j_gene: TRBJ1-3
CDR3aa: CASSVGTARFLGNTIYF
CDR3nt: TGTGCCAGCAGCGTAGGGACCGCCCGGTTTCTTGGAAACACCATATATTTT

v_gene: TRBV29-1
d_gene: -
abundance: -
j_gene: TRBJ1-1
CDR3aa: CSVYPGNTEAFF
CDR3nt: TGCAGCGTGTACCCGGGGAACACTGAAGCTTTCTTT